This entry lists 23 T cell receptor beta chains sequenced from one sample in a study of shared clonotypes between healthy human individuals. Generated by immunoSEQ multiplex PCR, the TCRdb table keeps only in-frame clones and is missing some. The sample has approximately 1.1 million clones, more than 75% seen once. Material for sequencing was memory CD4+ T cells from PBMCs. Subset described: CD45RA-negative fraction. All receptors derive from a man aged 18 to 29 in good health. Some clones in this sample may be carry-over from other donors' samples.

This clone is a singleton in its sample. V is TRBV10-3 and J is TRBJ1-1; the match to TRBD1 covers 9 bases. The CDR3 has 14 residues. V trimming: 7 bases; J trimming: 11 bases; junction bases outside the gene matches: 14. Germline CDR1 reads ENHRY; CDR2 reads SYGVKD. CDR3 in DNA: TGTGCCATCACCCTCGCACCGGGACAGGGTTTTGCTTTCTTT. Its protein is CAITLAPGQGFAFF.

V gene TRBV5-1 combines with J gene TRBJ1-1, with a weak D call TRBD1 (6 bases). The germline V gene has CDR1 SGHRS and CDR2 YFSETQ. Trimming removed 1 base from V and 2 bases from J, with 9 bases in between. The CDR3 is 14 residues long. CDR3 DNA sequence: TGCGCCAGCAGCTTGCGGGACACAAACACTGAAGCTTTCTTT. Amino acid sequence: CASSLRDTNTEAFF.

This clone was seen ten or more times. The chain uses TRBV29-1 and TRBJ1-1; 9 positions match TRBD1. The ends lost 4 bases at V and 1 base at J; junction bases unmatched: 4. The CDR3 loop spans 14 amino acids. Germline CDR1 SQVTM, CDR2 ANQGSEA. CDR3 sequence: CSVGDRAGNTEAFF. DNA of the CDR3: TGCAGCGTTGGGGACAGGGCTGGGAACACTGAAGCTTTCTTT.

The chain is built from TRBV28 and TRBJ2-3, with D maybe TRBD2 (6 bases). Germline V gene sequence: CDR1 MDHEN, CDR2 SYDVKM. Between the trimmed V and J ends, which lost 3 bases and 2 bases, there was a span of 21 bases. The CDR3 sequence is 18 residues long. CDR3 sequence reads: CASSFPGVGAGLTDTQYF. CDR3 DNA sequence: TGTGCCAGCAGTTTTCCTGGTGTTGGTGCGGGACTCACAGATACGCAGTATTTT.

V gene TRBV5-4 combines with J gene TRBJ1-2; D not resolved. There are 13 residues in the CDR3. V shed 4 bases and J shed 8 bases, with 15 bases lying between them. The germline CDR1 and CDR2 sequences are SGHNT and YYREEE (reference sequence). This chain's CDR3 is CASSADRRRGYTF. The CDR3 coding sequence is TGTGCCAGCAGCGCCGACCGCCGGAGGGGCTACACCTTC.

There are a few counts of this clone. CDR3 in DNA: TGCAGCGCCAAGGGGACAGGGGGCCTTCGGTACTTC. Amino acid sequence: CSAKGTGGLRYF. V and J are TRBV29-1 and TRBJ2-7, with 12 bases fitting TRBD1. Per the germline V gene, CDR1 is SQVTM and CDR2 is ANQGSEA. The CDR3 is made up of 12 amino acids. J lost 12 bases, V lost 7 bases, and 10 bases had no gene match.

V and J are TRBV19 and TRBJ2-7, with D possibly matching TRBD2 (5 bases). CDR3 length: 16 residues. The V and J ends lost 1 base and 5 bases respectively, with 18 bases between them. Per germline, CDR1 LNHDA and CDR2 SQIVND (reference sequence). For the CDR3, the DNA is TGTGCCAGTAGTATAGTGTGGACTCGGGCTCCCGACGAGCAGTACTTC. Amino acid sequence: CASSIVWTRAPDEQYF.

The chain employs TRBV9 and TRBJ2-3, with D perhaps matching TRBD2 (6 bases). Germline-derived CDR1 and CDR2 are SGDLS and YYNGEE. This CDR3 has 13 residues. The V end lost 5 bases, the J end lost 6 bases, and 13 bases lay between the germline ends. The CDR3 nucleotides are TGTGCCAGCAGGGGAGGTGGTACCGATACGCAGTATTTT. It is translated as CASRGGGTDTQYF. Full variable domain (remainder filled in from reference TRBV9 and TRBJ2-3): DSGVTQTPKHLITATGQRVTLRCSPRSGDLSVYWYQQSLDQGLQFLIQYYNGEERAKGNILERFSAQQFPDLHSELNLSSLELGDSALYFCASRGGGTDTQYFGPGTRLTVL.

The chain recombines TRBV4-1 with TRBJ1-2; unclear D gene. CDR3 size: 16 residues. V was trimmed by 4 bases and J by 7 bases, leaving 22 bases between them. The V gene's germline CDR1 is MGHRA and CDR2 YSYEKL. The CDR3 nucleotides are TGCGCCAGCAGCCCCGAAACACAAATTGGTCCGGGTGGCTACACCTTC. Translated: CASSPETQIGPGGYTF.

V gene TRBV11-2 combines with J gene TRBJ1-1; the D gene is possibly TRBD1 (5 bases). The germline V gene has CDR1 SGHAT and CDR2 FQNNGV. The CDR3 runs to 14 residues. V was pared by 1 base and J by 5 bases, with 11 bases between. CDR3 protein: CASSLVGGDTEAFF. The CDR3 DNA follows: TGTGCCAGCAGCTTAGTGGGGGGGGATACTGAAGCTTTCTTT.

The V call is TRBV5-4, the J call TRBJ1-2, with unresolved D. Trimming removed 1 base from V and 3 bases from J, with 10 bases in between. Germline lookup yields CDR1 SGHNT and CDR2 YYREEE (reference sequence). The CDR3 totals 14 residues. The CDR3 sequence is CASSLIPVDYGYTF. CDR3 sequence (DNA): TGTGCCAGCAGCTTGATCCCAGTTGACTATGGCTACACCTTC. The variable domain in full, with the rest retrieved from reference TRBV5-4 and TRBJ1-2, is ETGVTQSPTHLIKTRGQQVTLRCSSQSGHNTVSWYQQALGQGPQFIFQYYREEENGRGNFPPRFSGLQFPNYSSELNVNALELDDSALYLCASSLIPVDYGYTFGSGTRLTVV.

V and J are TRBV10-2 and TRBJ2-1; 10 nucleotides align to TRBD2. The CDR3 runs 15 residues. Germline CDR1 and CDR2: WSHSY and SAAADI. Unmatched junction bases numbered 12, after V lost 7 bases and J lost 9 bases. For the CDR3, the DNA is TGCGCCAGCACAACGGGGCTAGCGGGAGTACTTGAGCAGTTCTTC. The encoded protein is CASTTGLAGVLEQFF.

Written as DNA, the CDR3 is TGTGCCAGCAGCTTAGGAGGGCGGAGCTCCTACGAGCAGTACTTC. Amino acids: CASSLGGRSSYEQYF. This chain connects TRBV7-2 to TRBJ2-7, with D possibly being TRBD2 (5 bases). This CDR3 is 15 amino acids long. Germline lookup yields CDR1 SGHTA and CDR2 FQGNSA. Trimming took off 1 base at V and 0 bases at J, with 10 bases between the two ends. Drawing the rest from reference TRBV7-2 and TRBJ2-7, the complete variable domain is GAGVSQSPSNKVTEKGKDVELRCDPISGHTALYWYRQSLGQGLEFLIYFQGNSAPDKSGLPSDRFSAERTGGSVSTLTIQRTQQEDSAVYLCASSLGGRSSYEQYFGPGTRLTVT.

This chain joins TRBV6-5 and TRBJ2-3, with 7 bases matching TRBD2. The CDR3 extends over 16 amino acids. Germline CDR1 is MNHEY and CDR2 is SVGAGI. Trimming took 3 bases from V and 0 from J; bases not matched to a gene: 6. CDR3: CASSYWSGKSTDTQYF. Here the CDR3 DNA reads TGTGCCAGCAGTTATTGGAGCGGGAAAAGCACAGATACGCAGTATTTT.

This clone showed up just a few times. The gene calls are TRBV28 and TRBJ1-1, with 8 nucleotides matching TRBD1. The V gene end was trimmed by 2 bases and the J gene end by 1 base; junction bases not matched to a gene: 12. CDR1 and CDR2 (germline): MDHEN, SYDVKM. This CDR3 region has 18 residues. CDR3 loop: CASSLSSGRGQGNTEAFF. The CDR3 bases are TGTGCCAGCAGTTTAAGTTCTGGCAGGGGGCAAGGGAACACTGAAGCTTTCTTT.

This clone has only a few counts. The J gene is TRBJ2-3, the V gene TRBV5-1; D not certain. The CDR3 runs 14 residues. V lost 2 bases to trimming and J lost 2 bases, with 9 bases between them. Germline CDR1 and CDR2: SGHRS and YFSETQ. CDR3 in amino acids: CASSFLNPTDTQYF. DNA of the CDR3: TGCGCCAGCAGCTTTTTGAACCCCACAGATACGCAGTATTTT.

In its sample, this clone was seen many times. The chain carries TRBV25-1 and TRBJ2-1, with a tentative D call TRBD2 (5 bases). Germline V gives CDR1 MGHDK, CDR2 SYGVNS. V was shortened by 2 bases and J by 6 bases, with 17 bases between the two germline ends. This CDR3 has 16 amino acids. The CDR3 loop reads CASSEMGAASSNEQFF. The CDR3 DNA sequence: TGTGCCAGCAGTGAAATGGGCGCGGCTAGCTCCAATGAGCAGTTCTTC.

The CDR3 nucleotides are TGTGCCAGCTCACCCTCGGCCCCGGGGTGGGCTGAAGCTTTCTTT. Its protein is CASSPSAPGWAEAFF. This sequence joins TRBV18 and TRBJ1-1; D is undetermined. The V gene's germline CDR1 is KGHSH and CDR2 LQKENI. The CDR3 has 15 amino acids. Trimming stripped 3 bases from V and 6 bases from J, with 17 bases between.

This rearrangement joins TRBV11-2 to TRBJ2-5; weak D call: TRBD2 (5 bases). The germline V gene encodes CDR1 SGHAT and CDR2 FQNNGV. The CDR3 is 15 residues long. V gave up 4 bases and J gave up 5 bases, with 17 bases separating them. The CDR3 is CASSSRSVLAETQYF. CDR3 DNA: TGTGCCAGCAGCTCCCGAAGCGTGTTAGCGGAGACCCAGTACTTC. Full variable domain (remainder filled in from reference TRBV11-2 and TRBJ2-5): EAGVAQSPRYKIIEKRQSVAFWCNPISGHATLYWYQQILGQGPKLLIQFQNNGVVDDSQLPKDRFSAERLKGVDSTLKIQPAKLEDSAVYLCASSSRSVLAETQYFGPGTRLLVL.

In its sample, this clone was seen a few times. The chain employs TRBV7-3 and TRBJ2-1, with TRBD2 matching 7 bases. The CDR3 is 13 amino acids. Germline V CDR1 and CDR2: SGHTA, FQGTGA. V lost 1 base to trimming and J lost 10 bases; unmatched junction nucleotides: 4. The CDR3 is CASSLSGSGEQFF. CDR3 nucleotide sequence: TGTGCCAGCAGCTTAAGCGGGAGTGGGGAGCAGTTCTTC.

Many counts were recorded for this clone. The rearrangement joins TRBV9 to TRBJ2-2; D is unclear. Germline loops: CDR1 SGDLS, CDR2 YYNGEE. Trimming shortened V by 0 bases and J by 2 bases, and 5 bases separated the two germline ends. The length of the CDR3 is 14 residues. The CDR3 DNA follows: TGTGCCAGCAGCGTAGTATTTAACACCGGGGAGCTGTTTTTT. It yields the protein CASSVVFNTGELFF.

This sequence joins TRBV6-5 and TRBJ2-2, with 13 positions matching TRBD2. The CDR3 has 14 amino acids. Trimming removed 7 bases from V and 6 bases from J; junction bases left unmatched: 2. The germline gives CDR1 MNHEY, CDR2 SVGAGI. As DNA, the CDR3 is TGTGCCAGCATGGGACTAGCGGGACCCGGGGAGCTGTTTTTT. It encodes CASMGLAGPGELFF.

The chain couples TRBV5-6 to TRBJ1-2; D is uncertain. The CDR3 loop spans 12 amino acids. CDR1 is SGHDT, CDR2 YYEEEE, per germline. V was pared by 4 bases and J by 5 bases, with 9 bases between. The CDR3 reads CASSADHYGYTF. For the CDR3, the DNA is TGTGCCAGCAGCGCGGATCATTATGGCTACACCTTC.